The following is a T cell receptor (beta chain) sequence with its context. These data belong to a study of blood T cell repertoires in COVID-19. TCRdb's table, derived via immunoSEQ multiplex PCR, lists solely in-frame clones and lacks some. Among some 250,000 clones listed, approximately 83% were seen once. There are 14 residues in the CDR3. After removal of 4 bases from V and 2 bases from J, the junction contained 4 bases not matched to a gene. Germline V gene sequence: CDR1 SGHKS, CDR2 YYEKEE (reference sequence). The rearrangement joins TRBV5-5 to TRBJ2-7; TRBD1 agrees at 9 bases. The sequenced material came from PBMCs or T cells enriched from blood (not recorded which). The sequence came from a woman aged 50 to 65 who had recovered from COVID-19. DNA of the CDR3: TGTGCCAGCAGCCCCGGGACAGGGCCCTACGAGCAGTACTTC. It encodes CASSPGTGPYEQYF.